This T cell receptor beta chain appears in the sequencing data of a study of low-dose radiotherapy and immunotherapy resistance in tumors (dated 2022 in TCRdb). Concerning the study at large: In Cohort 1, 0.5 Gy per fraction was delivered every 2 weeks, and a total PTV dose of 6.5 Gy was prescribed. In Cohort 2, 1 Gy per fraction was delivered every two weeks, for a total of 13 Gy over 26 weeks. Patients were given nivolumab as a 240 mg flat dose every two weeks and ipilimumab at 1 mg/kg every six weeks, with both drugs delivered intravenously. Every two weeks, patients got intravenous cyclophosphamide at 200 mg/m2, given one day ahead of each radiation and immunotherapy administration. Patients took aspirin 300 mg orally once daily for four cycles, starting on cycle 1 day 1. Trial participants were not randomized into treatment groups. The translational analysis covered eight patients: three from the first dose cohort and the first five from the second dose cohort.

Superscript III and a set of TRAV- and TRBV-specific primers were used to synthesize first-strand cDNA, so that both TCRalpha and TCRbeta chains were covered. TCRs were amplified with Phusion for 20 to 25 PCR cycles, with a constant-region primer paired with the adapter attached to the V primers. The isolated mRNA was amplified using the MessageAmp II aRNA Amplification Kit, with in vitro transcription performed for approximately 15 hours at 37 degrees C. mRNA for TCR sequencing was isolated with the Dynabeads mRNA DIRECT Purification Kit. Indexed Illumina adapters were added in a second Phusion PCR of roughly 25 cycles, after which AMPure XP beads were used to purify the products. In the source study's methods: Custom Perl scripts were used to pool TCR sequences that encoded the same protein, to remove out-of-frame sequences, and to calculate the abundance of each clonotype. Any TCR sequence supported by only a single read was excluded from analysis. Among the metrics used to describe the repertoires were Shannon entropy, Gini index, clonality, richness, and the frequency of TCRs shared between repertoires. The raw public reads went through TCRdb reprocessing: fastp at Q25, MiXCR clone calling, in-frame beta chains kept. Every distinct CDR3 protein forms one entry, paired with its most common genes and DNA. The V and J calls shown here were made by TCRdb, not taken from the authors' results. Counted in this sample were around 18,000 distinct CDR3 sequences; roughly 70% of them appeared once. The ten largest clonotypes hold approximately 10% of the sample.

The CDR3, cysteine through phenylalanine, is 12 amino acids long. Only the CDR3 region is kept as DNA, spanning 36 bases read in frame from base 1. From the germline V gene, CDR1 is SQVTM and CDR2 is ANQGSEA. V was cut back by 4 bases and J by 6 bases, leaving a gap of 10 bases between them. Donors were enrolled in RACIN, a single-arm phase I dose-escalation trial combining nivolumab, ipilimumab, aspirin, low-dose cyclophosphamide and low-dose radiotherapy. To be eligible, a patient needed to have an advanced solid tumor that was TIL-negative. As regards this clonotype: There is no known antigen for this receptor. Per-base qualities were not stored, and no clone one base away is much larger.

The chain joins TRBV29-1 to TRBJ1-5; the D gene cannot be resolved reliably. This clonotype was sampled from a human donor with advanced metastatic prostate, ovarian, gallbladder or colorectal cancer (not recorded which). This table probably holds off-target reads from a library built for another chain. The DNA sequence is TGCAGCGTTGGTGAGGAGTTTCAGCCCCAGCATTTT. It translates as CSVGEEFQPQHF.